The clone carrying this T cell receptor (beta chain) was detected ten times or more. What it binds is unknown. This sample was taken from a study of T cells in Graves' hyperthyroidism and ophthalmopathy. Overall study: Once the initial diagnosis was made, peripheral blood was obtained before any treatment. Study-level points and caveats: Also found in blood were most expanded thyroid clonotypes above 0.001.

The ends were cut back, 6 bases at V and 4 bases at J, with 19 bases in the middle. This CDR3 has 14 residues. The germline V gene has CDR1 DFQATT and CDR2 SNEGSKA (reference sequence). From RNA transcripts, TCR beta CDR3 regions were amplified. RT-PCR in the first round (using the HTBI primer set) targeted the TCR CDR3. One entry per CDR3 protein results from TCRdb running MiXCR on the multiplex PCR reads. Here the sample spans around 350,000 distinct CDR3 sequences, about 14% being singletons. On the basis of clinical symptoms, serum thyroxine and TRAb, thyroid ultrasound and orbital computed tomography, diagnoses were made.

The chain couples TRBV20-1 to TRBJ2-7, with D possibly being TRBD1 (6 bases). This clonotype originated in a woman aged 25-40 years with Graves' ophthalmopathy. The sequencing input was blood. CDR3: CSANIQGRVYEQYF. In DNA, the CDR3 is TGCAGTGCCAATATACAGGGTAGAGTATACGAGCAGTACTTC.